The source of this TCR beta chain is a study of graft-versus-host responses after intestinal transplantation. General observations from the study: Allografts of one patient group, those with graft-donor T cell macrochimerism, had high graft-versus-host to host-versus-graft clonal ratios. Investigators detected GvH clones in recipient marrow, with some emerging earlier in ileum or blood.

The CDR3 extends over 12 amino acids. The germline CDR1 and CDR2 sequences are MDHEN and SYDVKM. Losses at the gene ends were 6 bases for V and 5 bases for J; bases not matched to a gene: 3. This clone was counted only a few times. Its antigen remains unidentified. TCRdb keeps only in-frame clones here, not all; method: immunoSEQ multiplex PCR. The table has about 120,000 clones, roughly 91% seen once. The chain links TRBV28 to TRBJ1-2; TRBD1 aligns across 7 bases. This specimen was unstimulated CD4+ T cells sorted from spleen or lymph node cells, taken before intestinal transplant. The receptor was isolated from a human donor who received an intestinal transplant. The CDR3 sequence: CASSMTGYGYTF. The CDR3, as DNA: TGTGCCAGCAGCATGACAGGGTATGGCTACACCTTC.